This entry lists 28 T cell receptor beta chains sequenced from one sample in a study of shared clonotypes between healthy human individuals (dated by TCRdb to about 2020). Libraries were prepared through the immunoSEQ multiplex PCR assay. TCRdb obtained this table from immuneACCESS and retained in-frame rearrangements with V and J assigned. These tables miss some clones; where compared with another copy, unresolved V genes account for less than half of the shortfall, and the remainder is unexplained. The sample contains over a million clones, around 95% of them found a single time. 0.95% to 1.5% of the sample comes from the top ten. The sample taken for sequencing was naive CD4+ T cells sorted from blood. This specimen's cell subset or site label, per the study, means: CD45RA+ positively selected. The receptors were gathered from a man under 40 in good health.

DNA of the CDR3: TGCGCCAGCAGCTTGGTCGGGATCTACGAGCAGTACTTC. As protein: CASSLVGIYEQYF. The chain is built from TRBV5-1 and TRBJ2-7, with a weak D call TRBD2 (5 bases). The CDR3 spans 13 residues. Germline V lookup: CDR1 SGHRS, CDR2 YFSETQ. Between the trimmed V and J ends, which lost 0 bases and 3 bases, there was a span of 7 bases.

The chain carries TRBV2 and TRBJ1-2; D possibly corresponds to TRBD1 (6 bases). The CDR3 is made up of 14 amino acids. Per germline, CDR1 SNHLY and CDR2 FYNNEI. V was cut by 2 bases and J by 2 bases, with 9 bases left in between. CDR3 nucleotide sequence: TGTGCCAGCAGTGAATCTGGACAGAACTATGGCTACACCTTC. Translation: CASSESGQNYGYTF.

The chain recombines TRBV4-3 with TRBJ2-3; the D gene is possibly TRBD1 (6 bases). The CDR3 is made up of 17 amino acids. Germline values: CDR1 LGHNA, CDR2 YSLEER. V was cut by 1 base and J by 3 bases, with 17 bases left in between. The CDR3: CASSQVSRGVGTDTQYF. The CDR3 DNA reads TGCGCCAGCAGCCAAGTTTCCAGGGGCGTAGGAACAGATACGCAGTATTTT.

V gene TRBV7-2 combines with J gene TRBJ1-3, with 7 bases lining up with TRBD1. The germline gives CDR1 SGHTA, CDR2 FQGNSA. The trim removed 5 bases at V and 1 base at J, leaving 8 bases unmatched. The CDR3 loop spans 16 amino acids. As DNA, the CDR3 is TGTGCCAGCAGCCTGGGGAGGGGGCAGTCTGGAAACACCATATATTTT. Translated: CASSLGRGQSGNTIYF.

The chain carries TRBV4-1 and TRBJ2-1; 13 nucleotides line up with TRBD2. Trimming took 0 bases from V and 7 from J; bases not matched to a gene: 3. This CDR3 is built from 16 residues. Germline CDR1 reads MGHRA; CDR2 reads YSYEKL. In DNA, the CDR3 is TGCGCCAGCAGCCAAGAGGGACTAGCGGGATATAATGAGCAGTTCTTC. It codes for CASSQEGLAGYNEQFF.

The chain joins TRBV10-2 to TRBJ2-2; 9 bases agree with TRBD2. V shed 4 bases, J shed 4 bases, and the junction held 7 bases outside the gene matches. Germline V lookup: CDR1 WSHSY, CDR2 SAAADI. The CDR3 is 16 amino acids. The CDR3 reads CASSGILSGSTGELFF. The DNA of the CDR3 is TGCGCCAGCAGTGGGATACTTAGCGGGAGCACCGGGGAGCTGTTTTTT.

The V and J genes are TRBV4-3 and TRBJ2-1, with 8 nucleotides matching TRBD2. This CDR3 is built from 14 residues. V was pared by 1 base and J by 9 bases, with 5 bases of the junction left unmatched. Germline V gene sequence: CDR1 LGHNA, CDR2 YSLEER. The CDR3: CASSQVGTSSEQFF. The CDR3 DNA sequence: TGCGCCAGCAGCCAAGTCGGGACTAGTAGTGAGCAGTTCTTC.

This clone came up once. This rearrangement joins TRBV19 to TRBJ2-2, with TRBD2 matching 15 bases. CDR3 size: 17 residues. Germline V gene sequence: CDR1 LNHDA, CDR2 SQIVND (reference sequence). V dropped 9 bases and J dropped 1; count of bases not matched to a gene: 6. The chain's CDR3 is CASSPGLAGGNTGELFF. CDR3 in DNA: TGTGCCAGCTCCCCGGGACTAGCGGGAGGGAACACCGGGGAGCTGTTTTTT. Full variable domain (outside the CDR3, taken from reference TRBV19 and TRBJ2-2): DGGITQSPKYLFRKEGQNVTLSCEQNLNHDAMYWYRQDPGQGLRLIYYSQIVNDFQKGDIAEGYSVSREKKESFPLTVTSAQKNPTAFYLCASSPGLAGGNTGELFFGEGSRLTVL.

The chain recombines TRBV10-1 with TRBJ2-3, with 13 bases lining up with TRBD2. The V and J ends lost 4 bases and 4 bases, in that order; junction bases with no gene match: 5. The germline V gene encodes CDR1 WNHNN and CDR2 SYGVQD (reference sequence). There are 16 residues in the CDR3. This chain's CDR3 is CASSVTSGRSADTQYF. The CDR3 DNA reads TGCGCCAGCAGTGTGACTAGCGGGAGGAGCGCAGATACGCAGTATTTT.

The chain is built from TRBV19 and TRBJ1-2; D may be TRBD1 (6 bases). The CDR3 has 15 residues. Between the trimmed V and J ends, which lost 6 bases and 3 bases, there was a span of 17 bases. Germline-derived CDR1 and CDR2 are LNHDA and SQIVND (reference sequence). The CDR3 sequence is CASSPGARLYYGYTF. The CDR3 DNA sequence: TGTGCCAGTAGCCCGGGGGCCAGGCTATACTATGGCTACACCTTC.

This clone was seen just once. The chain joins TRBV5-1 to TRBJ2-7; the D gene is possibly TRBD1 (6 bases). V was cut by 4 bases and J by 2 bases, with 13 bases left in between. Germline values: CDR1 SGHRS, CDR2 YFSETQ. This CDR3 comprises 14 residues. The CDR3 protein is CASSKSGQTYEQYF. The CDR3 DNA follows: TGCGCCAGCAGCAAATCTGGACAGACCTACGAGCAGTACTTC.

The chain uses TRBV6-1 and TRBJ1-1, with 7 nucleotides matching TRBD1. This CDR3 has 11 amino acids. In germline, CDR1 is MNHNS, CDR2 SASEGT. J lost 11 bases, V lost 4 bases, and 4 bases had no gene match. The CDR3 loop reads CASSVDRLAFF. As DNA, the CDR3 is TGTGCCAGCAGTGTGGACAGGCTGGCTTTCTTT.

This clone showed up just once. The chain is built from TRBV5-1 and TRBJ2-7, with TRBD2 as a possible D gene (6 bases). V lost 5 bases and J lost 2, with 14 bases in between. This CDR3 has 14 residues. Germline V CDR1 and CDR2: SGHRS, YFSETQ. CDR3 bases: TGCGCCAGCAGGCTAGCGCCTACCGCCTACGAGCAGTACTTC. Protein sequence: CASRLAPTAYEQYF.

The genes are TRBV28 and TRBJ1-1; TRBD1 is a possible D gene (5 bases). The V gene's germline CDR1 is MDHEN and CDR2 SYDVKM. Trimming cost V 6 bases and J 5 bases, with 13 bases left between them. The CDR3 totals 13 residues. Written as DNA, the CDR3 is TGTGCCAGCAGCCGGGTCAGGGCAACTGAAGCTTTCTTT. Its translation is CASSRVRATEAFF.

The genes are TRBV6-6 and TRBJ2-2; TRBD1 agrees at 9 bases. The CDR3 loop spans 15 amino acids. Trimming removed 6 bases from V and 3 bases from J; junction bases left unmatched: 5. Germline CDR1 reads MNHNY; CDR2 reads SVGAGI (reference sequence). The CDR3 DNA reads as TGTGCCAGCAGGACGACAGGGGGAGACACCGGGGAGCTGTTTTTT. This gives the protein CASRTTGGDTGELFF.

The CDR3 region is CASTKTSGSMTTGELFF. The CDR3, as DNA: TGTGCCAGCACAAAGACTAGCGGGAGCATGACCACCGGGGAGCTGTTTTTT. This chain joins TRBV28 and TRBJ2-2; the match to TRBD2 covers 12 bases. V lost 7 bases, J lost 4 bases, and 10 bases stayed unmatched. The CDR3 totals 17 residues. CDR1 MDHEN and CDR2 SYDVKM come from the germline V gene. The full variable domain, in which reference TRBV28 and TRBJ2-2 provide the parts outside the CDR3, is DVKVTQSSRYLVKRTGEKVFLECVQDMDHENMFWYRQDPGLGLRLIYFSYDVKMKEKGDIPEGYSVSREKKERFSLILESASTNQTSMYLCASTKTSGSMTTGELFFGEGSRLTVL.

The CDR3 spells CASSSYGVAGITDTQYF. In nucleotides, the CDR3 is TGTGCCAGCAGTTCCTATGGGGTAGCGGGGATCACAGATACGCAGTATTTT. This chain connects TRBV27 to TRBJ2-3; 8 bases align to TRBD2. The CDR3 runs 17 residues. J was trimmed by 2 bases and V by 4 bases; bases with no gene match: 11. The germline gives CDR1 MNHEY, CDR2 SMNVEV (reference sequence).

The chain employs TRBV9 and TRBJ2-6; the match to TRBD1 covers 7 bases. Germline values: CDR1 SGDLS, CDR2 YYNGEE. V was pared by 3 bases and J by 2 bases, with 11 bases of the junction left unmatched. The CDR3 spans 18 residues. CDR3 coding DNA: TGTGCCAGCAGCGCCCGACAGGGTGTCGGAACTGGGGCCAACGTCCTGACTTTC. As protein: CASSARQGVGTGANVLTF.

The chain combines TRBV30 with TRBJ2-1; D possibly uses TRBD1 or TRBD2 (5 bases each). The V end lost 3 bases, the J end lost 8 bases, and 8 bases lay between the germline ends. Per germline, CDR1 GTSNPN and CDR2 SVGIG (reference sequence). The CDR3 runs to 11 residues. CDR3 nucleotide sequence: TGTGCCTGGAGGGGGGTCTATGAGCAGTTCTTC. This sequence encodes CAWRGVYEQFF.

The rearrangement joins TRBV5-5 to TRBJ2-3; 8 bases line up with TRBD2. V lost 2 bases, J lost 5 bases, and 16 bases stayed unmatched. The CDR3 runs to 18 residues. Germline CDR1 is SGHKS and CDR2 is YYEKEE (reference sequence). CDR3 in DNA: TGTGCCAGCAGCTTAATGCGGGGGGTACTAGTTGCTATAGATACGCAGTATTTT. Its translation: CASSLMRGVLVAIDTQYF.

The rearrangement links TRBV5-4 to TRBJ2-5, with 11 bases that match TRBD1. The V segment lost 1 base and the J segment 3 bases; nucleotides outside the gene matches: 8. Germline lookup yields CDR1 SGHNT and CDR2 YYREEE (reference sequence). The CDR3 has 17 residues. The CDR3 reads CASSLKSGTGGEETQYF. The DNA for the CDR3 is TGTGCCAGCAGCTTGAAGTCCGGGACAGGGGGGGAAGAGACCCAGTACTTC.

V and J are TRBV5-4 and TRBJ2-1, with D possibly called TRBD1 or TRBD2 (6 bases each). Trimming removed 9 bases at V and 10 bases at J, with 14 bases between. Looked up from germline, CDR1 is SGHNT and CDR2 is YYREEE (reference sequence). This CDR3 is 11 amino acids long. CDR3 coding DNA: TGTGCCATCCTTAGGGGGGCCGAGCAGTTCTTC. Residues: CAILRGAEQFF.

The V call is TRBV5-6, the J call TRBJ2-3; no definite D call. CDR1 is SGHDT, CDR2 YYEEEE, per germline. The CDR3 contains 14 residues. Trimming took off 5 bases at V and 0 bases at J, with 10 bases between the two ends. The CDR3 DNA reads as TGTGCCAGCAGATCGAAAACGAGCACAGATACGCAGTATTTT. It translates to CASRSKTSTDTQYF.

The V call is TRBV27, the J call TRBJ2-3; the D gene is possibly TRBD2 (6 bases). V lost 2 bases and J lost 3, with 12 bases in between. Germline CDR1 and CDR2: MNHEY and SMNVEV (reference sequence). CDR3 length: 15 residues. CDR3 sequence reads: CASSLDAGPTDTQYF. The CDR3 nucleotides are TGTGCCAGCAGTTTAGACGCGGGGCCTACAGATACGCAGTATTTT.

The DNA of the CDR3 is TGTGCCAGCTCCAGACGAGGATCTGGGGCCAACGTCCTGACTTTC. Its protein product is CASSRRGSGANVLTF. This chain uses TRBV27 with TRBJ2-6; D call uncertain. In germline, CDR1 is MNHEY, CDR2 SMNVEV (reference sequence). The CDR3 is 15 residues long. The V end lost 8 bases, the J end lost 1 base, and 12 bases lay between the germline ends. Together with reference TRBV27 and TRBJ2-6, the CDR3 gives the full variable domain: EAQVTQNPRYLITVTGKKLTVTCSQNMNHEYMSWYRQDPGLGLRQIYYSMNVEVTDKGDVPEGYKVSRKEKRNFPLILESPSPNQTSLYFCASSRRGSGANVLTFGAGSRLTVL.

The CDR3 reads CASSLLRGSADTQYF. CDR3 bases: TGTGCCAGCAGCCTTTTGCGAGGTAGCGCAGATACGCAGTATTTT. The rearrangement joins TRBV7-9 to TRBJ2-3; the D gene is possibly TRBD2 (5 bases). CDR1 and CDR2 from the germline V gene are SEHNR and FQNEAQ (reference sequence). V lost 5 bases and J lost 4, with 16 bases in between. This CDR3 comprises 15 residues. Full variable domain (remainder filled in from reference TRBV7-9 and TRBJ2-3): DTGVSQNPRHKITKRGQNVTFRCDPISEHNRLYWYRQTLGQGPEFLTYFQNEAQLEKSRLLSDRFSAERPKGSFSTLEIQRTEQGDSAMYLCASSLLRGSADTQYFGPGTRLTVL.

This clone was counted once. This sequence joins TRBV11-3 and TRBJ2-3; D is ambiguous. CDR1 SGHNT and CDR2 YENEEA come from the germline V gene. This CDR3 region has 13 residues. Trimming shortened V by 1 base and J by 4 bases, and 6 bases separated the two germline ends. CDR3 in amino acids: CASSLVGADTQYF. CDR3 nucleotide sequence: TGTGCCAGCAGCTTAGTTGGAGCAGATACGCAGTATTTT.

This chain uses TRBV30 with TRBJ2-5; D is perhaps TRBD2 (5 bases). The CDR3 spans 13 residues. V shed 3 bases and J shed 0 bases, with 8 bases lying between them. Germline V CDR1 and CDR2: GTSNPN, SVGIG (reference sequence). Here the CDR3 reads CAWSPGYQETQYF. In nucleotides, the CDR3 is TGTGCCTGGAGCCCGGGGTACCAAGAGACCCAGTACTTC.